The rows below give T cell receptor beta chains drawn from one sample of a study of blood T cell repertoires in COVID-19. The protocol was immunoSEQ multiplex PCR, while the TCRdb copy is restricted to in-frame clones and leaves out a portion. Of 120,000 to 150,000 clones in the sample, roughly 90% were seen once. The sample taken for sequencing was peripheral blood. The receptors were gathered from a human donor in a cohort sampled during active COVID-19. Each CDR3 is given with its conserved first and last residue. The D gene is left open where the match is weak. Rows may omit the clone size; those that give it use once, few, many or a size class.

NA TRBJ1-2 TRBV7-9 NA TGTGCCAGCAGCCCGACAAGTAACTATGGCTACACCTTC CASSPTSNYGYTF
NA TRBJ1-1 TRBV7-9 NA TGTGCCAGCAGCCAAGGAGAGGGTCACACTGAAGCTTTCTTT CASSQGEGHTEAFF
NA TRBJ1-1 TRBV5-1 NA TGCGCCAGCAGCCCAACTACCGGGTACACTGAAGCTTTCTTT CASSPTTGYTEAFF
NA TRBJ2-1 TRBV19 NA TGTGCCAGTAGTAGGGGACTTCTCAATGAGCAGTTCTTC CASSRGLLNEQFF
NA TRBJ2-1 TRBV9 NA TGTGCCAGCGGTACCGGAGGGGGGGGATACAATGAGCAGTTCTTC CASGTGGGGYNEQFF
TRBD1 TRBJ2-1 TRBV3-1/TRBV3-2 NA TGTGCCAGCAGCCCAACCACGACAGGGGTCCATGAGCAGTTCTTC CASSPTTTGVHEQFF
NA TRBJ2-5 TRBV7-6 NA TGTGCCAGCAGCCCTAGCCACCAAGAGACCCAGTACTTC CASSPSHQETQYF
NA TRBJ1-5 TRBV5-6 few TGTGCCAGCAGCTTGCTCGCCGCGGGGCAGCCCCAGCATTTT CASSLLAAGQPQHF
TRBD2 TRBJ2-5 TRBV5-1 NA TGCGCCAGCAGCTTGTCCCCTAGCGGGGGGGCGGAGACCCAGTACTTC CASSLSPSGGAETQYF
NA TRBJ1-5 TRBV19 NA TGTGCCAGTAGGAGCGGAGATCAGCCCCAGCATTTT CASRSGDQPQHF
NA TRBJ2-7 TRBV12-3/TRBV12-4 NA TGTGCCAGCAGTTTACTCCGCAGGGACGAGCAGTACTTC CASSLLRRDEQYF
TRBD1 TRBJ2-7 TRBV7-2 NA TGTGCCAGCAGCTTCCGACAGGGATCCTACGAGCAGTACTTC CASSFRQGSYEQYF
NA TRBJ2-1 TRBV7-3 once TGTGCCAGCAGCTTAGGACAACACAATGAGCAGTTCTTC CASSLGQHNEQFF
TRBD2 TRBJ2-1 TRBV27 NA TGTGCCAGCAGTATAGGGACTAGCGGAAACTCCTACAATGAGCAGTTCTTC CASSIGTSGNSYNEQFF
TRBD2 TRBJ2-5 TRBV6-1 NA TGTGCCAGCAGTGAACCCTGGGGAGGGGAGACCCAGTACTTC CASSEPWGGETQYF
TRBD1 TRBJ1-2 TRBV5-1 NA TGCGCCAGCAGCCGGGATCAGGGGGATTTCTATGGCTACACCTTC CASSRDQGDFYGYTF
TRBD2 TRBJ2-2 TRBV3-1/TRBV3-2 NA TGTGCCAGCAGCCCATCCGGGAGGACCGGGGAGCTGTTTTTT CASSPSGRTGELFF
TRBD1 TRBJ1-2 TRBV27 NA TGTGCCAGCAGTTTAAGAGACAGGGGCAGGTATGGCTACACCTTC CASSLRDRGRYGYTF
TRBD1 TRBJ2-1 TRBV15 NA TGTGCCACCAGCAGCGACAGGGCAAGCAATGAGCAGTTCTTC CATSSDRASNEQFF
TRBD2 TRBJ2-7 TRBV11-2 once TGTGCCAGCACCCGTAGCGGGGGCGCGCATGGTTACGAGCAGTACTTC CASTRSGGAHGYEQYF
NA TRBJ2-7 TRBV7-3 once TGTGCCAGCAGCTTAACACCAGGGGCCACCTACGAGCAGTACTTC CASSLTPGATYEQYF
NA TRBJ2-2 TRBV6-5 once TGTGCCAGCAGTACGTACAGGGTTATCACCGGGGAGCTGTTTTTT CASSTYRVITGELFF